This TCR beta chain came from a study of human T cells and chemical hapten exposure (dated by TCRdb to about 2021). Context from the whole study: For sensitization, 2% DPC in acetone was applied to an approximately 2 cm by approximately 2 cm area of upper inner arm skin. Weekly therapeutic DPC doses were additionally applied to the scalp of patients throughout the roughly 25-week study period. Patch testing was done on the upper back using Finn chambers containing 0.01% DPC, and results were scored after 6 days according to International Contact Dermatitis Research Group standards. The libraries were sequenced as a pool, and the TCR yield per sample differed mostly because of small variations in library volumes within the pool. This study followed changes in the peripheral blood TCR repertoire in vivo during primary and secondary sensitization of alopecia patients to the hapten diphenylcyclopropenone (DPC). The mostly female patient cohort included alopecia areata with under or over 50% scalp involvement, alopecia totalis and alopecia universalis. Twenty-nine alopecia patients provided blood for TCR sequencing at one to four time points (pre-sensitization, 2, 6 and 24 weeks). Blood samples were taken from patients before sensitization (week 0) and at 2, 6 and about 24 weeks after DPC sensitization.

The full study reports these points: After repeated subsampling, changes were observed in the strength of the expansion versus patch-test correlation and in the threshold at which the correlation became significant. Patch test score was positively correlated with the number of PT1 expanded TCRs, with significance at thresholds 8, 16 and 32 but not at 4. Because all patients had alopecia, a presumed autoimmune disease, the immune response of the patients might differ from that of healthy individuals. No change with DPC sensitization was found in the number of TCRs above 1 in 1000 frequency, and no evidence of global repertoire structure alterations was found. Compared with pre-sensitization or healthy control sets, expanded TCRs formed significantly more large CDR3 similarity clusters, which is consistent with antigen-driven responses.

Receptors were amplified or captured by RACE. Sequenced on a NextSeq 500. Library preparation attached unique molecular identifiers to individual cDNA molecules for quantitative, reproducible TCR counting. From each blood RNA sample, both TCR alpha and TCR beta chains were sequenced. In the authors' own workflow: Samples had a median of roughly 100,000 TCRs, with a range from roughly 23,224 to 700,000. V, J and CDR3 annotation of the TCR reads was carried out using the Decombinator software suite. For the PS versus PT1 abundance plots, all samples were subsampled to the same number of TCRs (28,000). TCRs were defined as expanded if absent before sensitization and observed at least eight times at the 2-week time point. TCRdb reprocessed the public reads (quality trimming at Q25 with fastp, clone calling with MiXCR) and kept in-frame beta chains. Rows are unified per CDR3 protein, each entry keeping the most common DNA and genes. These V and J calls rely on TCRdb rather than the paper's analysis. The sample contains 150,000 to 200,000 distinct CDR3 sequences, roughly 14% of them found a single time. Less than 2% of the sample goes to the ten largest clones.

Remarks on this clonotype: The clone's antigen remains unknown. No much larger clone exists at a distance of one base, and base qualities are not known.

The germline V gene yields SQVTM for CDR1 and ANQGSEA for CDR2. CDR3 length: 14 amino acids, cysteine to phenylalanine. The CDR3 DNA has 42 bases and is translated from base 1. Trimming takes 7 bases from V and 4 bases from J, and the germline ends sit 17 bases apart. The time point label of this sample denotes: patch test 1, 2 weeks after DPC sensitization. In light of the paper, this sample's treatment or condition label describes: therapeutic diphenylcyclopropenone sensitization with weekly scalp DPC. Blood at each patch-test visit was drawn before the patch test was applied. Patients were eligible if aged 18 to 70, diagnosed with alopecia and judged suitable for DPC therapy, and pregnant patients were excluded. Total RNA was extracted from unfractionated whole blood collected in Tempus Blood RNA tubes.

The rearranged segments are TRBV29-1 and TRBJ2-1, with a tentative D gene TRBD2 over 6 matching bases. This sequence was found in a woman between 25 and 40 years old with alopecia areata. Some clones in this sample may be carry-over from other donors' samples. The sequenced sample was whole blood, obtained in connection with sensitization to the hapten diphenylcyclopropenone (DPC). The CDR3 sequence is CSGGAVPGYNEQFF. The DNA sequence is as follows: TGCAGCGGCGGGGCAGTTCCTGGATACAATGAGCAGTTCTTC.